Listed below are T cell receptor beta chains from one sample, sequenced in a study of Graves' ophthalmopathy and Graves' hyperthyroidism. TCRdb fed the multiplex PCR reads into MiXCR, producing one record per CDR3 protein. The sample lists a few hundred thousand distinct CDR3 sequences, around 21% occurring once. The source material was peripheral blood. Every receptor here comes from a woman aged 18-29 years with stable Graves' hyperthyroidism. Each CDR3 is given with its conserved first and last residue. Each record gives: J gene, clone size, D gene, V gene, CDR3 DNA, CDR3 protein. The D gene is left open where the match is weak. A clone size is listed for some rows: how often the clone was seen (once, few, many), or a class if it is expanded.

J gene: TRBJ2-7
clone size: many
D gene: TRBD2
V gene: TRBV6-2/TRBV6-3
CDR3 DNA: TGTGCCAGCAGTACCGGACTAGCGGGAGGGCTCAACTACGAGCAGTACTTC
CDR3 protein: CASSTGLAGGLNYEQYF

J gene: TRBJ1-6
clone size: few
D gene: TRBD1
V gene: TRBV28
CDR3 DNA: TGTGCCAGCAGAGTGACAGGGGAGAATTCACCCCTCCACTTT
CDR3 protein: CASRVTGENSPLHF

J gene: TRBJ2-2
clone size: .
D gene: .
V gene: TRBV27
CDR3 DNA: TGTGCCAGCAGTTATGGGCCCCAGGGAACCGGGGAGCTGTTTTTT
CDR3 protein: CASSYGPQGTGELFF

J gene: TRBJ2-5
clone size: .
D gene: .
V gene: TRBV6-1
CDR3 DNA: TGTGCCAGCAGTCGCCTCTTCATGGAAGAGACCCAGTACTTC
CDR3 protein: CASSRLFMEETQYF

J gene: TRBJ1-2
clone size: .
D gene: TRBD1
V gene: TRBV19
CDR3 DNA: TGTGCCAGTAGTCGCAAGACAGGGGATGCACGCACCTTC
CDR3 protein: CASSRKTGDARTF

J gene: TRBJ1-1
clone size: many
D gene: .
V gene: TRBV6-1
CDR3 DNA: TGTGCCAGCGGGGAGACAGGAGTCACTGAAGCTTTCTTT
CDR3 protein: CASGETGVTEAFF

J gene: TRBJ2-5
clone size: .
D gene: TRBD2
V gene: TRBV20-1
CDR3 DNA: TGCAGTGCTTCCCGGACTAGCGGAAATCCCAAAGAGACCCAGTACTTC
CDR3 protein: CSASRTSGNPKETQYF

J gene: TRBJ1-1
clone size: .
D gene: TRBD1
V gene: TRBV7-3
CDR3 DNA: TGTGCCAGCAGCACCGACAGGGAGGACGGCACTGAAGCTTTCTTT
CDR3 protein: CASSTDREDGTEAFF

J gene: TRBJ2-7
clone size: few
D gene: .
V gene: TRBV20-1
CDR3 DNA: TGCAGCGCTAGAGACTCCTCCCGGGGCGACTACTACGGGCAGTACTTC
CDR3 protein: CSARDSSRGDYYGQYF

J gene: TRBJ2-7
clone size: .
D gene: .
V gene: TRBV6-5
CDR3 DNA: TGTGCCAGCAGTTACGGTAACCCGGGAGTGTCTACGGAGCAGTACTTC
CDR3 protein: CASSYGNPGVSTEQYF

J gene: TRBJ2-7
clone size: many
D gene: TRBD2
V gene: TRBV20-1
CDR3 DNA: TGCAGTGCTACATCCCCGTCTAGCGGGAGGTCTTACGAGCAGTACTTC
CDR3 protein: CSATSPSSGRSYEQYF

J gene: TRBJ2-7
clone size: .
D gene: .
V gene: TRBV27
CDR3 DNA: TGTGCCAGCAGTTTAAGGAGCCAGGGTGGATGGGAGCAGTACTTC
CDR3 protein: CASSLRSQGGWEQYF

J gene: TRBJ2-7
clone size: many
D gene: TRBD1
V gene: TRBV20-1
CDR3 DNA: TGCAGTGCAAAGGGCAGGGGGCCTAACGAGCAGTACTTC
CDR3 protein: CSAKGRGPNEQYF

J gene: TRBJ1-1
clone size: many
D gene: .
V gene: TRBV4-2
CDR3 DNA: TGTGCCAGCAGCCGCCAAGGCCAGGCATATAACACTGAAGCTTTCTTT
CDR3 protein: CASSRQGQAYNTEAFF

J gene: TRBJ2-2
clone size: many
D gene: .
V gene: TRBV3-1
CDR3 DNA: TGTGCCAGCAGCCAAGTTGGGGGTTGGAACACCGGGGAGCTGTTTTTT
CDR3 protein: CASSQVGGWNTGELFF

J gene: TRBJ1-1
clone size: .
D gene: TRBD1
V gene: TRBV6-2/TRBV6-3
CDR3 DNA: TGTGCCAGCAGTCCGAGGGGGCACACTGAAGCTTTCTTT
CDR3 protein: CASSPRGHTEAFF

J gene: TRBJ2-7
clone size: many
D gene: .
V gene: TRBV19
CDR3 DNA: TGTGCCAGTAGCCTCGGGGGCGGGCCAGCATCCTACGAGCAGTACTTC
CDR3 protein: CASSLGGGPASYEQYF

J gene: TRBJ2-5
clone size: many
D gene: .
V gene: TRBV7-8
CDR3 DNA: TGTGCCAGCAGCTTATGGTTCAGCCAAGAGACCCAGTACTTC
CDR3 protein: CASSLWFSQETQYF